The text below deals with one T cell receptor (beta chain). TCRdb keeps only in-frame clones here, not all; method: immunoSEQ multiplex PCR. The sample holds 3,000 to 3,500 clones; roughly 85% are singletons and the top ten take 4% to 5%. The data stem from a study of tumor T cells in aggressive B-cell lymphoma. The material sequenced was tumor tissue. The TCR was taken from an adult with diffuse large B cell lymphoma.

CDR3 DNA: TGTGCCAGCAGCTCCCCTCGAGAGACCCAGTACTTC. Amino acids: CASSSPRETQYF. The V call is TRBV5-4, the J call TRBJ2-5, with D unresolved. Germline V gives CDR1 SGHNT, CDR2 YYREEE (reference sequence). V was cut by 3 bases and J by 4 bases, with 7 bases left in between. The CDR3 is made up of 12 amino acids.